A single T cell receptor beta chain is shown here with its context. What it binds is unknown. Compared with germline, one end of the junction differs, possibly owing to a read error. Germline CDR1 and CDR2: SGHNT and YENEEA. This CDR3 region has 17 residues. This specimen belongs to a study of T cell responses to AZD1222 COVID-19 vaccine. The protocol was immunoSEQ multiplex PCR, while the TCRdb copy is restricted to in-frame clones and leaves out a portion. The sample contains fewer than 45,000 clones, 75% to 85% of which appear only once. Points from the study as a whole: Only after the peak T cell response were repertoires sampled. The donors showed a predominance of white British ancestry and of females, with possible underestimation of clonal diversity.

The material was peripheral blood, obtained on day 0 of AZD1222 vaccination. The TCR originated in an adult in good health. V gene TRBV11-3 combines with J gene TRBJ2-2; 8 positions match TRBD1. CDR3 region: CASSLEITGGITGELFF. The CDR3 nucleotides are TGTGCCAGCAGCCTAGAGATAACAGGGGGGATCACCGGGGAGCTGTTTTTT.